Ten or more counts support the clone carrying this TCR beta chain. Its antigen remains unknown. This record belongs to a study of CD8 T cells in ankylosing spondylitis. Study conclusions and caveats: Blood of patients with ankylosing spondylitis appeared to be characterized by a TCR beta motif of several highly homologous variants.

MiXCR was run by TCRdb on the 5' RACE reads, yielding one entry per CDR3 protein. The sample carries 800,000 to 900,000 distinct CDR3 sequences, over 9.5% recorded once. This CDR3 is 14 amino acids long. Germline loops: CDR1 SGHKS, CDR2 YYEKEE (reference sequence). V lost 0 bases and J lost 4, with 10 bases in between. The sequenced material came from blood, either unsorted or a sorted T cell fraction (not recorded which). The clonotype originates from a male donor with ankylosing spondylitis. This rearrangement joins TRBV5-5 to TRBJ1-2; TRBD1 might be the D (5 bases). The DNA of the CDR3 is TGTGCCAGCAGCTTGGACCAGGGAGGCTATGGCTACACCTTC. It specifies CASSLDQGGYGYTF.